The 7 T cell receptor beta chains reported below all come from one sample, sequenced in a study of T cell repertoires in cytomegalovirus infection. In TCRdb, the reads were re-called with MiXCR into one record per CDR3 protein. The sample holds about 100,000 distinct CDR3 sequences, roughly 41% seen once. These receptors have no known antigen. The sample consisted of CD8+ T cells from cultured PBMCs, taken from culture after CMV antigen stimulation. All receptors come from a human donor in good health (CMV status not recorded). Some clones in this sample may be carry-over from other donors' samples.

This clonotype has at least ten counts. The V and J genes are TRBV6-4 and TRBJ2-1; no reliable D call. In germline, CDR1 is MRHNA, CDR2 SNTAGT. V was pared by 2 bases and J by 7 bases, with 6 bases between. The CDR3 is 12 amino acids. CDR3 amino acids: CASSDPPNEQFF. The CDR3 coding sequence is TGTGCCAGCAGTGACCCTCCTAATGAGCAGTTCTTC.

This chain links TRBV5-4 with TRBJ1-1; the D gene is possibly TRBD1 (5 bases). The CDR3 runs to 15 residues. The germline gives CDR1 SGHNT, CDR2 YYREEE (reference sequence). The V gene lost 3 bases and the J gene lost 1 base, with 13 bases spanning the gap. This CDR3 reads CASSWIETANTEAFF. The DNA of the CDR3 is TGTGCCAGCAGCTGGATTGAGACAGCGAACACTGAAGCTTTCTTT.

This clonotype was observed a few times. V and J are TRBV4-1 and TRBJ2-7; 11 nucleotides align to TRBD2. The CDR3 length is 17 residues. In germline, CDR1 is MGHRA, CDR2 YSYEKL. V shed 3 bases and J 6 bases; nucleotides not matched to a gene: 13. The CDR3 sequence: CASSQGGSPTSGGEQYF. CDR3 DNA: TGCGCCAGCAGCCAGGGAGGATCCCCCACTAGCGGGGGCGAGCAGTACTTC.

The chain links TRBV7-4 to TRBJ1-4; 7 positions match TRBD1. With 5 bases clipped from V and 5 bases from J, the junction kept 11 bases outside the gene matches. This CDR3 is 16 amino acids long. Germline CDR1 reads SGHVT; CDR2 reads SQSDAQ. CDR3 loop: CASSVSYRGTNEKLFF. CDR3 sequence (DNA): TGTGCCAGCAGCGTATCTTACAGGGGTACCAATGAAAAACTGTTTTTT.

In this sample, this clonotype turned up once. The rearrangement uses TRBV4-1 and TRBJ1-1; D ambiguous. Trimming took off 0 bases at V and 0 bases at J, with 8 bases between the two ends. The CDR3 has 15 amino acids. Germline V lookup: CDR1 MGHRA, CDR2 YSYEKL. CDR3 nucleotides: TGCGCCAGCAGCCAAGATGAGTTCATGAACACTGAAGCTTTCTTT. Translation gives CASSQDEFMNTEAFF.

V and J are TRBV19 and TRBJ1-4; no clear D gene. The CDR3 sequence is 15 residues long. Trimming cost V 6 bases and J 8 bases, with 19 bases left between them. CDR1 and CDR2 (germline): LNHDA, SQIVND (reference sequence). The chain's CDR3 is CASSQAPGAVEKLFF. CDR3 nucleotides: TGTGCCAGTAGCCAAGCTCCAGGAGCAGTGGAAAAACTGTTTTTT.

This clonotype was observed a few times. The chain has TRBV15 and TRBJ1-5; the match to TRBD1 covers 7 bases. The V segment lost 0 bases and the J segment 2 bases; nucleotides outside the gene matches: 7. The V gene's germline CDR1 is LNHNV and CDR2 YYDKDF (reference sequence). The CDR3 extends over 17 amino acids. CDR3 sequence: CATSRESTGTRNQPQHF. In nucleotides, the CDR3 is TGTGCCACCAGCAGAGAATCGACAGGGACCCGCAATCAGCCCCAGCATTTT.